This TCR beta chain comes out of a study of technical replicates of blood from a few donors. The protocol was immunoSEQ multiplex PCR, while the TCRdb copy is restricted to in-frame clones and leaves out a portion. Of several thousand clones listed, roughly nine tenths are singletons. The V and J ends lost 5 bases and 8 bases, in that order; junction bases with no gene match: 3. CDR3 length: 12 amino acids. Per the germline V gene, CDR1 is GTSNPN and CDR2 is SVGIG (reference sequence). The sample was PBMCs. The J gene is TRBJ2-2, the V gene TRBV30, with 9 bases fitting TRBD1. This sequence was found in a human donor in good health. CDR3 in DNA: TGTGCCTGGGGACAGGGGAGTGGGGAGCTGTTTTTT. Protein sequence: CAWGQGSGELFF.